This TCR beta chain was obtained from a study of OX40 agonist ivuxolimab in advanced cancers. About the research overall: Patients were dosed with the agonistic anti-OX40 (CD134) antibody ivuxolimab. Study results and limitations: Clonal expansion by week 6 occurred in CD4+ and CD8+ blood T cells (at 0.1 to 3.0 mg/kg). It was also the case that some nonresponders had low normalized T-cell clonal expansion. The antigen specificity of the peripheral T cells (those that were expanded) was not determined.

Concerning this clone: Antigen unknown.

Generated by immunoSEQ multiplex PCR, the TCRdb table keeps only in-frame clones and is missing some. The sample has under 90,000 clones, approximately 87% seen once. The germline gives CDR1 MDHEN, CDR2 SYDVKM. V was shortened by 7 bases and J by 8 bases, with 20 bases between the two germline ends. The CDR3 has 15 residues. This sequence originates from an adult with an advanced solid tumor such as melanoma, head and neck, liver or kidney cancer. The J gene is TRBJ1-4, the V gene TRBV28; possible D gene TRBD1, 5 bases. The sample was CD4+ or CD8+ T cells sorted from blood, taken in a trial of the OX40 agonist ivuxolimab. The CDR3 coding sequence is TGTGCCAGCAATCTTTACGGGGCAGGGCAAGAAAAACTGTTTTTT. Residues: CASNLYGAGQEKLFF.